This T cell receptor beta chain was recorded in a study of blood T cell repertoires in COVID-19 (dated by TCRdb to 2018 to 2021). Broadly, across the study: The collaborator samples originated in the United States, Italy and Spain and spanned the acute and convalescent phases of COVID-19. Where HLA class I and class II types were available, the types were taken from metadata supplied by the sample provider, not from assay-based typing. The repertoires were released in a freely available public database intended as a resource for research on the immune response to SARS-CoV-2. The samples were drawn from two sources: the first 160 participants of the ongoing ImmuneRACE study, and fewer than 1,500 subjects contributed by 6 global collaborators. Nearly every sample came with metadata listing a de-identified subject ID, COVID-19 status, age in years and sex. Deeply sampled blood TCRbeta repertoires from subjects exposed to, actively infected with, or recovered from COVID-19 were included in the dataset. The prospective study material was composed of cDNA or gDNA derived from T cells, B-cell-depleted T cells, or PBMCs. What the research found in general, with its limitations: Clinical and demographic metadata were provided uncurated, with the amount varying by source and participant.

At one collaborating source in Seattle, patients were enrolled during active infection and were followed longitudinally through the course of disease. Whole blood was collected in K2EDTA tubes by collaborating institutions according to the institutions' own protocols. For TCRbeta analysis, collaborators shipped samples as frozen whole blood, isolated PBMCs, or DNA extracted from either of those sample types. Of note for this clone: This clone's antigen is unknown. Base qualities were left out, and no much larger clone turns up one base away.

TCRbeta CDR3 regions were amplified from genomic DNA by means of the immunoSEQ Assay, a bias-controlled multiplex PCR. The paper's data handling went like this. Nucleated cell counts per sample were estimated from amplification of reference gene primers within the assay. To quantify the absolute abundance of each unique TCRbeta CDR3 rearrangement, sequence reads were collapsed and filtered. For each sample, productive Simpson clonality was calculated as the square root of Simpson's diversity index across productive rearrangements. TCRdb stores this immuneACCESS table with in-frame sequences only. Part of the clones is absent; in the studies checked, under half of the shortfall reflects unresolved V genes, and no reason is known for the rest. That table gives V, J and clone size, and the DNA gave D and trimming. Present in this sample are hundreds of thousands of clones, 85% to 90% of which were seen just once. Of the sample, about 9.9% falls within the top ten clones.

From the cysteine up to the phenylalanine, the CDR3 has a length of 16 residues. Solely the CDR3 DNA is kept, with 48 bases framed from the first base. Per the germline V gene (reference sequence), LNHNV is the CDR1 and YYDKDF is the CDR2. V is reduced by 6 bases and J by 4 bases, leaving a spacing of 16 bases between them. The TCR originated in a man aged 50 to 60 with COVID-19, enrolled during active disease. Sequencing was done on a sample of peripheral blood. Recombination connected TRBV15 to TRBJ1-6; 5 matching bases give a weak D call of TRBD1. The CDR3 region has the sequence CATRGGPHRYNSPLHF. The DNA reads as follows: TGTGCCACCAGAGGTGGCCCCCACAGGTATAATTCACCCCTCCACTTT.